By share, the clone carrying this T cell receptor (beta chain) ranks as medium-sized. Its antigen is currently unknown. This sample also contains other DNA sequences that code for the same CDR3. This entry is derived from a study of metastatic and nonmetastatic thyroid tumors. The wider study: Patients with malignant and benign thyroid disease provided blood and tumor or nodule tissue, whose repertoires were compared.

CDR1 LNHDA and CDR2 SQIVND come from the germline V gene (reference sequence). Trimming left V 7 bases short and J 7 bases short, with 11 bases between. CDR3 size: 12 residues. Thyroid surgery was performed in patients who had received no treatment beforehand. Findings and limits, study-wide: Significantly greater TCR beta diversity was reportedly found in malignant thyroid tumors than in benign nodules (in blood and tumor).

Per the authors' pipeline: For papillary thyroid cancer, a distant-metastasis classifier was constructed from CDR3 differences observed across clinicopathological groups. TCRdb ran MiXCR on the PCR reads. The V and J calls and clone size come from TCRdb's table, not from the authors' own analysis. Among fewer than 18,000 clones listed, about 23% were seen once. This rearrangement joins TRBV19 to TRBJ1-5; D remains ambiguous. This clonotype was sampled from a female donor with papillary thyroid cancer or a benign thyroid nodule (not recorded which). Some clones in this sample may be carry-over from other donors' samples. Sequencing was carried out using tumor tissue. Here the CDR3 reads CASNTRGQPQHF. DNA for the CDR3: TGTGCCAGTAACACCCGTGGGCAGCCCCAGCATTTT.